A selection of T cell receptor beta chains follows, all from one sample in a study of T cell repertoires in cytomegalovirus infection. TCRdb itself ran the reads through MiXCR, one entry per CDR3 protein. The sample shows 250,000 to 300,000 distinct CDR3 sequences, roughly 13% of them seen only once. The sample taken for sequencing was PBMCs. The receptors derive from a human donor in good health (CMV status not recorded). Some clones in this sample may be carry-over from other donors' samples. Each CDR3 is given with its conserved first and last residue. D genes are given only for firm matches. Only some rows state a clone size, as once, few, many or a class for expanded clones.

V gene	J gene	clone size	D gene	CDR3 DNA	CDR3 protein
TRBV28	TRBJ2-2	few	.	TGTGCCAGCAGAGAGGGAGCTGGCGGGGAGCTGTTTTTT	CASREGAGGELFF
TRBV29-1	TRBJ1-1	few	.	TGCAGCGTGCCGTCCTTGAACACTGAAGCTTTCTTT	CSVPSLNTEAFF
TRBV7-9	TRBJ1-6	many	TRBD1	TGTGCCAGCAGCTTATCATCAGGGGGCAATATTTCACCCCTCCACTTT	CASSLSSGGNISPLHF
TRBV7-9	TRBJ2-3	many	TRBD1	TGTGCCAGCAGTAGGGACAGGAGCAGCACAGATACGCAGTATTTT	CASSRDRSSTDTQYF
TRBV27	TRBJ2-7	many	TRBD2	TGTGCCAGCAGCAACCCCTCTAGCGGGAATGGGAACGAGCAGTACTTC	CASSNPSSGNGNEQYF
TRBV29-1	TRBJ1-1	.	.	TGCAGCGTTAGACCCCTCTGGGAAATGGCTGAAGCTTTCTTT	CSVRPLWEMAEAFF
TRBV7-3	TRBJ1-2	many	TRBD1	TGTGCCAGCAGTCCGACAGGGGAGGATGGCTACACCTTC	CASSPTGEDGYTF
TRBV6-1	TRBJ2-2	few	.	TGTGCCACTCCCGGGACCGCGAACACCGGGGAGCTGTTTTTT	CATPGTANTGELFF
TRBV12-5	TRBJ2-4	few	TRBD2	TGTGCTAGTGGTTTGGACCGGGGGCGGGGGGGCTTGTACATTCAGTACTTC	CASGLDRGRGGLYIQYF
TRBV20-1	TRBJ2-7	many	TRBD1	TGCAGTGCTAGAGGTTCGACAGGGGGACCCTACGAGCAGTACTTC	CSARGSTGGPYEQYF
TRBV12-3/TRBV12-4	TRBJ1-1	many	TRBD1	TGTGCCAGCAGTCCCGACAGGGGGAACACTGAAGCTTTCTTT	CASSPDRGNTEAFF
TRBV20-1	TRBJ1-5	.	.	TGCAGTGCTAGGGACACCGCTAGCAATCAGCCCCAGCATTTT	CSARDTASNQPQHF
TRBV19	TRBJ2-3	.	.	TGTGCCAGTAGTGCGAAACTGCTGGGTACGCAGTATTTT	CASSAKLLGTQYF
TRBV7-8	TRBJ2-3	many	.	TGTGCCAGCAGCTTAGAACAGGGTGTCACAGATACGCAGTATTTT	CASSLEQGVTDTQYF
TRBV5-1	TRBJ2-2	.	.	TGCGCCAGCAGCTTGAGCGGGCCGACCGGGGAGCTGTTTTTT	CASSLSGPTGELFF
TRBV3-1	TRBJ2-1	.	TRBD2	TGTGCCAGCAGCCGTACCGGGACTAGCGGGGGGGCCAGCTCCTACAATGAGCAGTTCTTC	CASSRTGTSGGASSYNEQFF
TRBV5-6	TRBJ2-1	.	TRBD2	TGTGCCAGCAGCCTCGGGACTAGCGGGTTTAGCTCCTACAATGAGCAGTTCTTC	CASSLGTSGFSSYNEQFF
TRBV5-1	TRBJ1-1	.	.	TGCGCCAGCAGGACCCCGGGACTCGACGAAGCTTTCTTT	CASRTPGLDEAFF
TRBV7-9	TRBJ1-2	many	.	TGTGCCAGCAGCCCCCAGGGTCCCAACTATGGCTACACCTTC	CASSPQGPNYGYTF
TRBV4-3	TRBJ1-1	many	TRBD1	TGCGCCAGCAGCCAAGTTAGACAGGGAGGCACTGAAGCTTTCTTT	CASSQVRQGGTEAFF
TRBV5-1	TRBJ1-1	.	.	TGCGCCAGCAAACCCCACGGCGGGGAGACAGGTTTGAACACTGAAGCTTTCTTT	CASKPHGGETGLNTEAFF
TRBV20-1	TRBJ1-1	.	.	TGCAGTGCTAGAGTGGGGGCGAACACTGAAGCTTTCTTT	CSARVGANTEAFF
TRBV2	TRBJ1-1	.	.	TGTGCCAGCAGTGTGACAGGTTTTAACACTGAAGCTTTCTTT	CASSVTGFNTEAFF
TRBV10-3	TRBJ2-5	.	.	TGTGCCATCAGAGGGGGCCGGGGGGAGACCCAGTACTTC	CAIRGGRGETQYF
TRBV20-1	TRBJ1-6	few	.	TGCAGTGCTACAGGGGTGATGGGATCCTATAATTCACCCCTCCACTTT	CSATGVMGSYNSPLHF
TRBV20-1	TRBJ1-2	.	.	TGCAGTGCTAAAGATTTTGGGAGAGGGGATGGCTACACCTTC	CSAKDFGRGDGYTF
TRBV20-1	TRBJ2-6	.	.	TGCAGTGCTAGAGTCAGCAAGGTTCCTGGGGCCAACGTCCTGACTTTC	CSARVSKVPGANVLTF
TRBV6-2/TRBV6-3	TRBJ2-6	.	.	TGTGCCAGCAGTTACGGAGGAGCTGGGGCCAACGTCCTGACTTTC	CASSYGGAGANVLTF
TRBV19	TRBJ1-1	few	TRBD1	TGTGCCAGTAGTGTCCAACAGGGGGCTGAAGCTTTCTTT	CASSVQQGAEAFF
TRBV28	TRBJ2-1	few	TRBD2	TGTGCCAGCAGTTTAGTTTGGGGGACTAGCGATTATGAGCAGTTCTTC	CASSLVWGTSDYEQFF
TRBV7-3	TRBJ2-1	few	.	TGTGCCAGCAGCGTTAGCGGCCGCTCCTACAATGAGCAGTTCTTC	CASSVSGRSYNEQFF
TRBV27	TRBJ1-2	.	TRBD1	TGTGCCAGCAGTTTAGGGACAGGGTCTGAAGACTACACCTTC	CASSLGTGSEDYTF
TRBV20-1	TRBJ2-1	few	TRBD2	TGCAGTGCTACCCGGGCTAGCGGTAACAATGAGCAGTTCTTC	CSATRASGNNEQFF
TRBV7-8	TRBJ1-2	many	TRBD1	TGTGCCAGCAGCTTCACGACAGGGGGCGCATCAGGCTATGGCTACACCTTC	CASSFTTGGASGYGYTF
TRBV10-3	TRBJ2-7	.	.	TGTGCCATCCGATCGGAGCCGTCCTACGAGCAGTACTTC	CAIRSEPSYEQYF
TRBV7-2	TRBJ1-1	many	.	TGTGCCAGCAGCTTGGTTGGCGGGGGGAGAAATTTCTTT	CASSLVGGGRNFF
TRBV4-1	TRBJ1-1	.	TRBD1	TGCGCCAGCAGGCAGGACTCAGGGGGCCGAACACAGAACACTGAAGCTTTCTTT	CASRQDSGGRTQNTEAFF